This T cell receptor beta chain was captured in a study of OX40 agonist ivuxolimab in advanced cancers. Across the whole study: Those enrolled were around 87% male, with a mean age of roughly 60 years and ages from roughly 20 to 85.

This CDR3 is 13 amino acids long. Germline V gene sequence: CDR1 MDHEN, CDR2 SYDVKM. Trimming left V 4 bases short and J 8 bases short, with 14 bases between. TCRdb's copy holds only in-frame clones and misses some; the assay was immunoSEQ multiplex PCR. This sample yields tens of thousands of clones, of which around 90% are seen a single time; 4.8% belongs to the top ten. The receptor was isolated from an adult with an advanced solid tumor such as melanoma, head and neck, liver or kidney cancer. V is TRBV28 and J is TRBJ1-2, with D unclear. The material sequenced was CD4+ or CD8+ T cells sorted from blood, taken in a trial of the OX40 agonist ivuxolimab. The CDR3 bases are TGTGCCAGCAGTTCCCGTGGGGATGGCGGCTACACCTTC. Its protein product is CASSSRGDGGYTF.